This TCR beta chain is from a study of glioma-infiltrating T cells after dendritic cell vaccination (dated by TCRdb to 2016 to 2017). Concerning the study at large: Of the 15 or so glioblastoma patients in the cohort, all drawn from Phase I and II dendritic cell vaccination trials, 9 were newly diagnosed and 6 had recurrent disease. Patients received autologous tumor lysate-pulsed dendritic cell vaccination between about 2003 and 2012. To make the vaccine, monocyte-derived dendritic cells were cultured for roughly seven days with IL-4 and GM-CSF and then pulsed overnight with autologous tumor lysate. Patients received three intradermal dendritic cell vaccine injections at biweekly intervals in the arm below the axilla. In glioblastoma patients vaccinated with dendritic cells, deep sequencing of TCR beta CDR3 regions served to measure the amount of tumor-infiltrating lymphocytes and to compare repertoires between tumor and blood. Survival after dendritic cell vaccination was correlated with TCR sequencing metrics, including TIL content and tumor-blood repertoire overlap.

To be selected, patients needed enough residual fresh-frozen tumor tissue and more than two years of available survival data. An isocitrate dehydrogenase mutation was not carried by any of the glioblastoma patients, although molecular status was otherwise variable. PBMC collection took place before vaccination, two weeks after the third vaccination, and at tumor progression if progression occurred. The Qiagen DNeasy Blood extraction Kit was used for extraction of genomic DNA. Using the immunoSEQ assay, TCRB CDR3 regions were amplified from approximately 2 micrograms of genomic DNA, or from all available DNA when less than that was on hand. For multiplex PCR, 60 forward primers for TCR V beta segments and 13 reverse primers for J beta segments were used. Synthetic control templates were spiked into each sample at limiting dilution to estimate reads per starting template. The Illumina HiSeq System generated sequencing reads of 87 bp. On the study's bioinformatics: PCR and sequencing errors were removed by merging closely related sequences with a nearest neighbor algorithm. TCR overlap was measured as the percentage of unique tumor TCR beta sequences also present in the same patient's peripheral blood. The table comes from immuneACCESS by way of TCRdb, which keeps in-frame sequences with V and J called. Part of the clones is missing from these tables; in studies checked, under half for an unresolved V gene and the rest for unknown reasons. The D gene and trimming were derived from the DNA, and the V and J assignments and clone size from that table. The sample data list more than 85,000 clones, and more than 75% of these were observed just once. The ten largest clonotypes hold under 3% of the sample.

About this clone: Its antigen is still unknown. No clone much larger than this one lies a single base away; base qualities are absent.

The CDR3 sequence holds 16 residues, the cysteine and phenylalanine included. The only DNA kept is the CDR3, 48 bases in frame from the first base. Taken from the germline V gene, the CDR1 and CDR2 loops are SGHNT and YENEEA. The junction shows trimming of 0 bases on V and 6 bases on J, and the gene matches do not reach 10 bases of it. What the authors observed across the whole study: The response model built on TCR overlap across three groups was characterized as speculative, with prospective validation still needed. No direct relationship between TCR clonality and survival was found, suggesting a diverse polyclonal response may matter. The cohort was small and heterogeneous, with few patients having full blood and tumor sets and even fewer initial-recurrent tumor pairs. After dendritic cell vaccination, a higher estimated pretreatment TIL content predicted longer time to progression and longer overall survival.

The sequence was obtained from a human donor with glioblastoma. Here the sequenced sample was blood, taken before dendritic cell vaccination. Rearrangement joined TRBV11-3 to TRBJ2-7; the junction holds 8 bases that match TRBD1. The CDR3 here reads CASSLDSRTGSFEQYF. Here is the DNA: TGTGCCAGCAGCTTAGATTCCCGGACAGGGAGTTTCGAGCAGTACTTC.